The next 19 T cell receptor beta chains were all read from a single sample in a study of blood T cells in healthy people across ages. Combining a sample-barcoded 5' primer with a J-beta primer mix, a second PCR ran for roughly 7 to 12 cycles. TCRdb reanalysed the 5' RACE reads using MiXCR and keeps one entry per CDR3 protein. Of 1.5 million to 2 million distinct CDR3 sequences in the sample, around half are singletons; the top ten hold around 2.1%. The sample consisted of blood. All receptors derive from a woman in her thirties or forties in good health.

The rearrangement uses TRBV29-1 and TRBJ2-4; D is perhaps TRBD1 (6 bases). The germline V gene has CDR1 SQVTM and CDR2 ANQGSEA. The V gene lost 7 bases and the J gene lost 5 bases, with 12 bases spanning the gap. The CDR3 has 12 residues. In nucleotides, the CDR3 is TGCAGCGCCGGGCAGGGGCAAAACATTCAGTACTTC. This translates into CSAGQGQNIQYF.

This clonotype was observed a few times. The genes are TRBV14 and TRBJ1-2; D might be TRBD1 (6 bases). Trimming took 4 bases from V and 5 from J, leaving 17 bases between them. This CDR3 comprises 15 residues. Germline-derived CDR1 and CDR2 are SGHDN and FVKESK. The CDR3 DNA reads TGTGCCAGCAGCCCACCGGGGGGCCCACGTTATGGCTACACCTTC. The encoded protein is CASSPPGGPRYGYTF.

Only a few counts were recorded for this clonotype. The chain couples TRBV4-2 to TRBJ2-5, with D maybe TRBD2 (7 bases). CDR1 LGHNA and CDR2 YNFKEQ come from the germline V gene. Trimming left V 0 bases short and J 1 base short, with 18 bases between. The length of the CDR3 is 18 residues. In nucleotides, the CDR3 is TGTGCCAGCAGCCAAGATCGGGGGGCTAGCGGTGCCCAAGAGACCCAGTACTTC. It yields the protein CASSQDRGASGAQETQYF.

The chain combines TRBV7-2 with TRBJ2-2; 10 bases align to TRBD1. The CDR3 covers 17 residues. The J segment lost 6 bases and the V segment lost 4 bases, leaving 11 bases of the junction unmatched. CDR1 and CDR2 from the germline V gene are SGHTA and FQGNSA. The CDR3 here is CASSSSRQGASPGELFF. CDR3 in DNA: TGTGCCAGCAGCTCGAGCCGACAGGGGGCCTCCCCCGGGGAGCTGTTTTTT.

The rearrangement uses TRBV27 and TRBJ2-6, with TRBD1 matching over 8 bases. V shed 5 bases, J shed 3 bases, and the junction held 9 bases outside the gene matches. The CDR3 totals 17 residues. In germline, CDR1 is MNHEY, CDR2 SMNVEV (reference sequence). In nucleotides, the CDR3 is TGTGCCAGCAGTCTACCCCCAGGGGGCGGTGGGGCCAACGTCCTGACTTTC. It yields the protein CASSLPPGGGGANVLTF.

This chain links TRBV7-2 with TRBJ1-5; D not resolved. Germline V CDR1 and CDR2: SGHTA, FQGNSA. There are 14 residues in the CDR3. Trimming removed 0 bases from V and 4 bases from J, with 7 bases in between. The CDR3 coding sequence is TGTGCCAGCAGCTTAGCCATGGTAAATCAGCCCCAGCATTTT. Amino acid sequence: CASSLAMVNQPQHF.

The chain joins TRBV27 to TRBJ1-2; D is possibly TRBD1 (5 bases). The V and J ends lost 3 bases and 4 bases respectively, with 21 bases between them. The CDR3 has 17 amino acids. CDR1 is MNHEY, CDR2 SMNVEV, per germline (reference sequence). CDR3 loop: CASSFLEGERGGYGYTF. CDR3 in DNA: TGTGCCAGCAGTTTTCTTGAAGGGGAAAGGGGTGGCTATGGCTACACCTTC.

The DNA of the CDR3 is TGTGCCAGCACTGGGGACAGGGATGGCGAGACCCAGTACTTC. Its protein is CASTGDRDGETQYF. This chain links TRBV3-1 with TRBJ2-5; 9 nucleotides match TRBD1. The CDR3 length is 14 residues. The junction had 8 bases not matched to a gene; V was cut back by 7 bases and J by 5 bases. Germline V gives CDR1 LGHDT, CDR2 YNNKEL (reference sequence).

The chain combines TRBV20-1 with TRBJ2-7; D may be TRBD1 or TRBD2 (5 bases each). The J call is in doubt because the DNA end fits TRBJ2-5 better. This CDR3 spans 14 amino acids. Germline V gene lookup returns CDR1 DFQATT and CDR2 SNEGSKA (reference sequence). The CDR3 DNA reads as TGCAGTGCTAGAGTCCCGAGAGGGACGGAGACCCAGTACTTC. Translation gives CSARVPRGTETQYF.

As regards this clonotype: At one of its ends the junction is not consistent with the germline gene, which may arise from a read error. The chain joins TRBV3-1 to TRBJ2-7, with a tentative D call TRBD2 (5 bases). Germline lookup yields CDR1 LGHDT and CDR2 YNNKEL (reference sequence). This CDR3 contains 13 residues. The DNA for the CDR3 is TGTGCCGGCAGCATCAGCGGCACCTACGAGCAGTACTTC. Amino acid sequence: CAGSISGTYEQYF.

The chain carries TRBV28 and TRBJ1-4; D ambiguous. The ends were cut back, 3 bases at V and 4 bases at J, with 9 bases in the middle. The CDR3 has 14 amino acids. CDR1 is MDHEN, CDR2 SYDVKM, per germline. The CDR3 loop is CASSLVQLNEKLFF. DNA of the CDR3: TGTGCCAGCAGTTTGGTACAGCTTAATGAAAAACTGTTTTTT.

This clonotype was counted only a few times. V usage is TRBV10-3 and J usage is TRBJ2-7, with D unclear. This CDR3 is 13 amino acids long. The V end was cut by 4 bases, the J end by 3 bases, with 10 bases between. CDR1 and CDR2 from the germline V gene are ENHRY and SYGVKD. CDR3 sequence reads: CAISANDGYEQYF. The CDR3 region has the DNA TGTGCCATCAGTGCCAACGACGGCTACGAGCAGTACTTC.

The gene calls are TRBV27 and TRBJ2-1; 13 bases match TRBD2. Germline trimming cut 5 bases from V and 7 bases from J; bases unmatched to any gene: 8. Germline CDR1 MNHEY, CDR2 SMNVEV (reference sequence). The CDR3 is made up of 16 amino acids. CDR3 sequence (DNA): TGTGCCAGCAGTGGCGGACTAGCGGGGGAAGGAAATGAGCAGTTCTTC. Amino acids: CASSGGLAGEGNEQFF.

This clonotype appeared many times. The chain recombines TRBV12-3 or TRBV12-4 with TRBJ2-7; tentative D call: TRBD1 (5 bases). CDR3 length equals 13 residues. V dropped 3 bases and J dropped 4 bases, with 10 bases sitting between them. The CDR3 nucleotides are TGTGCCAGCAGTTTCCAGGGTAATTACGAGCAGTACTTC. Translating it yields CASSFQGNYEQYF.

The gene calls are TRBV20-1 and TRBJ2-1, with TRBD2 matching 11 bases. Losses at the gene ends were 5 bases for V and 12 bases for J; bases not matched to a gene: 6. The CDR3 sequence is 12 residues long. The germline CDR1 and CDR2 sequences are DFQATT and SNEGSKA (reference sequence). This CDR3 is CSAGTSGGGQFF. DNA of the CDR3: TGCAGTGCTGGGACTAGCGGAGGGGGGCAGTTCTTC.

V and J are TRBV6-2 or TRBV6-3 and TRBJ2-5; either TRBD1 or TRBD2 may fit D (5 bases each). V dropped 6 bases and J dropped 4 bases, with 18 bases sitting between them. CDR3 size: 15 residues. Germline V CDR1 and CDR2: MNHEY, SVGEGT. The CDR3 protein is CASRNLRGHGETQYF. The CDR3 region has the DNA TGTGCCAGCAGGAATCTCCGGGGCCATGGAGAGACCCAGTACTTC.

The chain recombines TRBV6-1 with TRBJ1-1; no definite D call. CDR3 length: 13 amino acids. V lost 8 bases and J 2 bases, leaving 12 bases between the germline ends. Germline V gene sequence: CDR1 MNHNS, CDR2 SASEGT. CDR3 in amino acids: CASENPYNTEAFF. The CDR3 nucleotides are TGTGCCAGCGAAAACCCGTACAACACTGAAGCTTTCTTT.

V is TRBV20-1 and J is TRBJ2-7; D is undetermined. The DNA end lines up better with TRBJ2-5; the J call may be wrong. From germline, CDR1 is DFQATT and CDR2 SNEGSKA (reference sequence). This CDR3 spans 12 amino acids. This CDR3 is CSANGFGETQYF. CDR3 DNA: TGCAGTGCTAATGGGTTCGGGGAGACCCAGTACTTC.

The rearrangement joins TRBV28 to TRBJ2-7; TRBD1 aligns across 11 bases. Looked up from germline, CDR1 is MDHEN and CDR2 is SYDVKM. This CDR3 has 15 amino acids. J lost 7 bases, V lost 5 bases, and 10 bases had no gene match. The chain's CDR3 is CASSETGTGGMEQYF. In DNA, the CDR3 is TGTGCCAGCAGTGAAACCGGGACAGGGGGAATGGAGCAGTACTTC.